These 18 T cell receptor beta chains came from one sample sequenced in a study of cytomegalovirus exposure and HLA in healthy donors. Vbeta (60) and Jbeta (13) primers were used in the PCR. The repertoire was sequenced with immunoSEQ multiplex PCR; TCRdb's copy has only in-frame clones and lacks some. The table records 110,000 to 150,000 clones, around four fifths of them present only once. Sequenced material: PBMCs. The receptors stem from a boy aged 2 to 10 in good health and CMV-seronegative.

The rearrangement joins TRBV6-1 to TRBJ1-2; 12 bases agree with TRBD1. The CDR3 is 16 amino acids. V dropped 4 bases and J dropped 3; count of bases not matched to a gene: 6. Per germline, CDR1 MNHNS and CDR2 SASEGT. The CDR3 region has the DNA TGTGCCAGCAGTGGGGACAGGGGGCTTTTTGACTATGGCTACACCTTC. It yields the protein CASSGDRGLFDYGYTF.

The chain couples TRBV5-6 to TRBJ1-5; D uncertain. The V end was cut by 2 bases, the J end by 11 bases, with 20 bases between. Germline lookup yields CDR1 SGHDT and CDR2 YYEEEE. The CDR3 extends over 15 amino acids. CDR3 region: CASSFSLSIPSAQHF. CDR3 nucleotides: TGTGCCAGCAGCTTTAGTTTATCAATACCTTCGGCCCAGCATTTT.

The rearrangement uses TRBV18 and TRBJ2-5; TRBD1 is a possible D gene (5 bases). Per the germline V gene, CDR1 is KGHSH and CDR2 is LQKENI. V was trimmed by 6 bases and J by 2 bases, leaving 10 bases between them. This CDR3 has 13 residues. The CDR3: CASSDRGQETQYF. DNA for the CDR3: TGTGCCAGCTCCGACAGAGGTCAAGAGACCCAGTACTTC.

This clone has a single count. The V and J genes are TRBV11-2 and TRBJ2-1; 8 positions agree with TRBD1. Germline CDR1 is SGHAT and CDR2 is FQNNGV. This CDR3 is built from 14 residues. V trimming: 5 bases; J trimming: 5 bases; junction bases outside the gene matches: 5. The CDR3 loop is CASSRDRGDNEQFF. CDR3 DNA sequence: TGTGCCAGCAGCAGAGACAGGGGTGACAATGAGCAGTTCTTC. The variable domain in full, completed from reference TRBV11-2 and TRBJ2-1, reads EAGVAQSPRYKIIEKRQSVAFWCNPISGHATLYWYQQILGQGPKLLIQFQNNGVVDDSQLPKDRFSAERLKGVDSTLKIQPAKLEDSAVYLCASSRDRGDNEQFFGPGTRLTVL.

This clone was picked up a small number of times. The V call is TRBV5-6, the J call TRBJ2-3; 7 positions match TRBD1. The CDR3 consists of 15 residues. Germline values: CDR1 SGHDT, CDR2 YYEEEE. V lost 2 bases and J lost 3; bases outside the gene matches: 6. CDR3 region: CASSFDRVGTDTQYF. CDR3 DNA: TGTGCCAGCAGCTTCGACAGGGTTGGGACAGATACGCAGTATTTT.

This chain uses TRBV28 with TRBJ1-3; 8 bases agree with TRBD1. The CDR3 is made up of 14 amino acids. CDR1 and CDR2 from the germline V gene are MDHEN and SYDVKM. J lost 2 bases, V lost 8 bases, and 5 bases had no gene match. The CDR3, as DNA: TGTGCCAGCGCTGACAGGGGCGCTGGAAACACCATATATTTT. It encodes CASADRGAGNTIYF.

The chain combines TRBV7-3 with TRBJ1-1; TRBD1 aligns across 7 bases. J was trimmed by 7 bases and V by 3 bases; bases with no gene match: 17. In germline, CDR1 is SGHTA, CDR2 FQGTGA. The CDR3 has 17 amino acids. The CDR3 DNA sequence: TGTGCCAGCAGCTTCGGTGCTCTAGGCAGGGGGATAGATGAAGCTTTCTTT. Translating gives CASSFGALGRGIDEAFF. The full variable domain, rest sourced from reference TRBV7-3 and TRBJ1-1, is GAGVSQTPSNKVTEKGKYVELRCDPISGHTALYWYRQSLGQGPEFLIYFQGTGAADDSGLPNDRFFAVRPEGSVSTLKIQRTERGDSAVYLCASSFGALGRGIDEAFFGQGTRLTVV.

J is TRBJ1-5 and V is TRBV19; D not resolved. Trimming left V 3 bases short and J 1 base short, with 10 bases between. There are 15 residues in the CDR3. CDR1 and CDR2 (germline): LNHDA, SQIVND (reference sequence). CDR3 bases: TGTGCCAGTAGTATTGGCCAATCCAGCAATCAGCCCCAGCATTTT. Amino acids: CASSIGQSSNQPQHF.

The rearrangement joins TRBV4-1 to TRBJ1-1, with D possibly being TRBD1 (5 bases). Germline V gene sequence: CDR1 MGHRA, CDR2 YSYEKL. Trimming cost V 3 bases and J 5 bases, with 16 bases left between them. The CDR3 has 15 residues. The CDR3 DNA follows: TGCGCCAGCAGCCACCCCCGGGCAGGGCGGACTGAAGCTTTCTTT. This gives the protein CASSHPRAGRTEAFF.

The chain is built from TRBV21-1 and TRBJ2-7; the listed D gene, TRBD1, was not tested against the DNA. TRBV21-1 is labeled a pseudogene. The CDR3 has 16 amino acids. This chain's CDR3 is CASGQSLGTGNFEQYF. The CDR3 coding sequence is TGTGCCAGCGGTCAATCGTTAGGGACAGGGAATTTCGAGCAGTACTTC.

This clone was detected only once. The chain joins TRBV7-8 to TRBJ2-7, with TRBD1 matching 8 bases. Germline CDR1 reads SGHVS; CDR2 reads FQNEAQ. This CDR3 has 13 residues. Germline trimming cut 5 bases from V and 3 bases from J; bases unmatched to any gene: 3. The CDR3 protein is CASSLRGLYEQYF. The CDR3 DNA reads as TGTGCCAGCAGCCTCAGGGGGCTCTACGAGCAGTACTTC.

This clone showed up just a few times. The V and J genes are TRBV6-4 and TRBJ2-1; a weak D match, TRBD1 (5 bases). CDR1 is MRHNA, CDR2 SNTAGT, per germline. The germline V and J ends were trimmed by 0 bases and 9 bases, with 15 bases remaining between them. The CDR3 totals 15 residues. This CDR3 is CASSDSETDGTEQFF. In nucleotides, the CDR3 is TGTGCCAGCAGTGACTCTGAGACAGACGGTACTGAGCAGTTCTTC.

The rearrangement links TRBV7-9 to TRBJ2-3; TRBD2 might be the D (5 bases). CDR1 SEHNR and CDR2 FQNEAQ come from the germline V gene (reference sequence). V lost 3 bases, J lost 2 bases, and 9 bases lay in between. The CDR3 has 14 amino acids. The CDR3 protein is CASSFGGYTDTQYF. The CDR3 bases are TGTGCCAGCAGCTTTGGCGGGTACACAGATACGCAGTATTTT. The whole variable domain, filled in from reference TRBV7-9 and TRBJ2-3, reads DTGVSQNPRHKITKRGQNVTFRCDPISEHNRLYWYRQTLGQGPEFLTYFQNEAQLEKSRLLSDRFSAERPKGSFSTLEIQRTEQGDSAMYLCASSFGGYTDTQYFGPGTRLTVL.

This chain joins TRBV28 and TRBJ1-5, with D unclear. Germline loops: CDR1 MDHEN, CDR2 SYDVKM. Deletions cut 5 bases from V and 4 bases from J, with 9 bases between. This CDR3 comprises 13 residues. The CDR3 DNA follows: TGTGCCAGCAGTCGCGAGAAAAATCAGCCCCAGCATTTT. This translates into CASSREKNQPQHF. Looking up the rest from reference TRBV28 and TRBJ1-5 gives the full variable domain: DVKVTQSSRYLVKRTGEKVFLECVQDMDHENMFWYRQDPGLGLRLIYFSYDVKMKEKGDIPEGYSVSREKKERFSLILESASTNQTSMYLCASSREKNQPQHFGDGTRLSIL.

The chain uses TRBV18 and TRBJ1-5; 8 bases fit TRBD1. After removal of 3 bases from V and 3 bases from J, the junction contained 10 bases not matched to a gene. CDR3 length: 17 residues. Germline values: CDR1 KGHSH, CDR2 LQKENI. CDR3 sequence reads: CASSPPAGTGDNQPQHF. The CDR3, as DNA: TGTGCCAGCTCACCTCCCGCCGGGACAGGAGACAATCAGCCCCAGCATTTT.

The V call is TRBV2, the J call TRBJ1-5, with D possibly TRBD1 on 5 matching bases. This CDR3 spans 15 amino acids. V shed 6 bases and J shed 5 bases, with 17 bases lying between them. Looked up from germline, CDR1 is SNHLY and CDR2 is FYNNEI. The CDR3 DNA sequence: TGTGCCAGCAGGCGGGACGAAACAGAGCATCAGCCCCAGCATTTT. Amino acids: CASRRDETEHQPQHF.

Turning to this clone: The sample holds other DNA sequences that translate to the same CDR3. The genes are TRBV10-1 and TRBJ2-3; 12 nucleotides line up with TRBD2. Germline lookup yields CDR1 WNHNN and CDR2 SYGVQD (reference sequence). V was pared by 0 bases and J by 6 bases, with 7 bases of the junction left unmatched. The CDR3 runs to 17 residues. The CDR3 loop reads CASSESALAGGSDTQYF. The CDR3 coding sequence is TGCGCCAGCAGTGAGTCCGCACTAGCGGGAGGTTCGGATACGCAGTATTTT.

This chain links TRBV2 with TRBJ2-7; the match to TRBD2 covers 7 bases. The CDR3 consists of 15 residues. The J segment lost 6 bases and the V segment lost 4 bases, leaving 12 bases of the junction unmatched. Germline V gene sequence: CDR1 SNHLY, CDR2 FYNNEI. Here the CDR3 reads CASSAVKGRATEQYF. The CDR3 DNA sequence: TGTGCCAGCAGTGCCGTTAAGGGGAGGGCTACCGAGCAGTACTTC.